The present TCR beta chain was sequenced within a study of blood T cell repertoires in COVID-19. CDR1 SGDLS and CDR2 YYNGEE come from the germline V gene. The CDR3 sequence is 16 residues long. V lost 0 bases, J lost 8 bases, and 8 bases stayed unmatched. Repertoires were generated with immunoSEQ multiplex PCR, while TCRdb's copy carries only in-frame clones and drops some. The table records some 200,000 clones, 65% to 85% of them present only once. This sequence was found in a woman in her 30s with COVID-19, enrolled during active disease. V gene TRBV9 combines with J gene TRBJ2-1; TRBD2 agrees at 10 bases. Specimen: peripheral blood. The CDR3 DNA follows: TGTGCCAGCAGCGTAGCTCGCCTAGCGGGGGATGATGAGCAGTTCTTC. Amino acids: CASSVARLAGDDEQFF. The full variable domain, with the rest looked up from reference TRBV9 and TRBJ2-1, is DSGVTQTPKHLITATGQRVTLRCSPRSGDLSVYWYQQSLDQGLQFLIQYYNGEERAKGNILERFSAQQFPDLHSELNLSSLELGDSALYFCASSVARLAGDDEQFFGPGTRLTVL.